One and the same sample provided the 29 T cell receptor beta chains below, sequenced in a study of early T cells in non-severe SARS-CoV-2 infection. MiXCR, run by TCRdb on the 5' RACE reads, gives a single entry per CDR3 protein. The table shows under 70,000 distinct CDR3 sequences, with around 10% occurring only once. Sequenced sample: whole blood. The receptor set was obtained from an adult who was a healthcare worker with PCR-confirmed SARS-CoV-2 infection or an uninfected control (not recorded which).

This clonotype was counted ten times or more. This chain connects TRBV30 to TRBJ1-5; D is unresolved. Per germline, CDR1 GTSNPN and CDR2 SVGIG (reference sequence). The CDR3 covers 13 residues. V was trimmed by 0 bases and J by 4 bases, leaving 7 bases between them. In DNA, the CDR3 is TGTGCCTGGAGTGTTCGTAGGAATCAGCCCCAGCATTTT. This codes for CAWSVRRNQPQHF.

This clonotype has a handful of counts. This sequence joins TRBV28 and TRBJ1-1, with D possibly being TRBD1 (5 bases). Germline values: CDR1 MDHEN, CDR2 SYDVKM. CDR3 length equals 15 residues. V shed 5 bases and J shed 1 base, with 14 bases lying between them. DNA of the CDR3: TGTGCCAGCAGTGGAGGGGCCCTGGGGAACACTGAAGCTTTCTTT. Translation gives CASSGGALGNTEAFF.

This clonotype was counted at least ten times. DNA for the CDR3: TGTGCCAGCAGCTTAGCTCCAGGGGGGGCCCAGGATACGCAGTATTTT. This codes for CASSLAPGGAQDTQYF. The V and J genes are TRBV11-3 and TRBJ2-3; D might be TRBD1 or TRBD2, each matching 7 bases. Germline-derived CDR1 and CDR2 are SGHNT and YENEEA. The CDR3 sequence is 16 residues long. Between the trimmed V and J ends, which lost 1 base and 6 bases, there was a span of 17 bases.

This clonotype was detected ten times or more. CDR3 residues: CASSLAGRDYGYTF. The CDR3 bases are TGTGCCAGCAGCTTGGCAGGGAGGGACTATGGCTACACCTTC. The genes are TRBV5-4 and TRBJ1-2, with D tentatively TRBD1 (5 bases). The CDR3 consists of 14 residues. V shed 0 bases and J shed 3 bases, with 9 bases lying between them. The germline CDR1 and CDR2 sequences are SGHNT and YYREEE (reference sequence). The full variable domain, its missing parts supplied by reference TRBV5-4 and TRBJ1-2, is ETGVTQSPTHLIKTRGQQVTLRCSSQSGHNTVSWYQQALGQGPQFIFQYYREEENGRGNFPPRFSGLQFPNYSSELNVNALELDDSALYLCASSLAGRDYGYTFGSGTRLTVV.

This clonotype was seen many times. This chain uses TRBV15 with TRBJ2-1, with D maybe TRBD2 (6 bases). In germline, CDR1 is LNHNV, CDR2 YYDKDF (reference sequence). The V end was cut by 0 bases, the J end by 4 bases, with 10 bases between. The CDR3 extends over 15 amino acids. CDR3 protein: CATSREYGGYNEQFF. CDR3 DNA sequence: TGTGCCACCAGCAGAGAGTACGGAGGGTACAATGAGCAGTTCTTC.

Many counts were recorded for this clonotype. The genes are TRBV29-1 and TRBJ2-7; D is undetermined. V lost 3 bases and J 0 bases, leaving 6 bases between the germline ends. The CDR3 contains 12 residues. Germline CDR1 reads SQVTM; CDR2 reads ANQGSEA. CDR3 amino acids: CSVETLSYEQYF. CDR3 nucleotides: TGCAGCGTTGAGACTCTCTCCTACGAGCAGTACTTC.

This clonotype was seen ten or more times. This chain connects TRBV7-8 to TRBJ1-5; no reliable D call. Trimming took 3 bases from V and 5 from J, leaving 8 bases between them. CDR1 is SGHVS, CDR2 FQNEAQ, per germline. There are 13 residues in the CDR3. CDR3 nucleotide sequence: TGTGCCAGCAGCTTGGCCAGCCATCAGCCCCAGCATTTT. It translates to CASSLASHQPQHF.

This chain links TRBV29-1 with TRBJ2-7; possibly TRBD1 or TRBD2 for D (5 bases each). With 7 bases removed from V and 1 base from J, the gap between germline ends came to 11 bases. CDR1 and CDR2 (germline): SQVTM, ANQGSEA. This CDR3 comprises 12 residues. The CDR3 DNA reads TGCAGCGCCGCGAGGGGTTCCTACGAGCAGTACTTC. Translation: CSAARGSYEQYF.

This chain connects TRBV7-8 to TRBJ2-7; either TRBD1 or TRBD2 may supply D (5 bases each). The CDR3 has 13 residues. The germline V and J ends were trimmed by 2 bases and 3 bases, with 8 bases remaining between them. Germline lookup yields CDR1 SGHVS and CDR2 FQNEAQ. In nucleotides, the CDR3 is TGTGCCAGCAGCTTATTTGGGGGCTACGAGCAGTACTTC. It yields the protein CASSLFGGYEQYF.

The V gene is TRBV7-9, the J gene TRBJ2-3, with D perhaps matching TRBD2 (6 bases). There are 14 residues in the CDR3. V lost 4 bases to trimming and J lost 0 bases, with 8 bases between them. CDR1 and CDR2 (germline): SEHNR, FQNEAQ (reference sequence). DNA of the CDR3: TGTGCCAGCAGCTGGGGGACTAGCACAGATACGCAGTATTTT. Translating it yields CASSWGTSTDTQYF.

V usage is TRBV6-2 or TRBV6-3 and J usage is TRBJ2-7; D possibly corresponds to TRBD1 (6 bases). Deletions cut 6 bases from V and 0 bases from J, with 15 bases between. CDR1 is MNHEY, CDR2 SVGEGT, per germline. This CDR3 spans 15 amino acids. The DNA of the CDR3 is TGTGCCAGCAGCCCGGGACACCTTCCCTCCTACGAGCAGTACTTC. It specifies CASSPGHLPSYEQYF.

This clonotype was counted ten times or more. This rearrangement joins TRBV24-1 to TRBJ2-6; no clear D gene. Germline V CDR1 and CDR2: KGHDR, SFDVKD. This CDR3 spans 13 amino acids. The ends were cut back, 9 bases at V and 0 bases at J, with 5 bases in the middle. CDR3 DNA sequence: TGTGCCACCTCGAGCTCTGGGGCCAACGTCCTGACTTTC. Translating gives CATSSSGANVLTF.

This clonotype has a count of ten or more. V is TRBV2 and J is TRBJ1-1; no reliable D call. This CDR3 contains 14 residues. CDR1 and CDR2 (germline): SNHLY, FYNNEI. Trimming shortened V by 6 bases and J by 0 bases, and 11 bases separated the two germline ends. The CDR3 DNA sequence: TGTGCCAGCAGAGCAGTAAAAGTGAACACTGAAGCTTTCTTT. Protein product: CASRAVKVNTEAFF.

The chain combines TRBV6-6 with TRBJ2-7; D unclear. Germline V gives CDR1 MNHNY, CDR2 SVGAGI (reference sequence). CDR3 size: 12 residues. The V end lost 9 bases, the J end lost 0 bases, and 9 bases lay between the germline ends. As DNA, the CDR3 is TGTGCCAGTCGGCCGAGCTCCTACGAGCAGTACTTC. It yields the protein CASRPSSYEQYF.

There are a few counts of this clonotype. The chain recombines TRBV28 with TRBJ2-2; possibly TRBD1 or TRBD2 for D (5 bases each). CDR1 MDHEN and CDR2 SYDVKM come from the germline V gene. Deletions cut 3 bases from V and 0 bases from J, with 8 bases between. The CDR3 is made up of 15 amino acids. The CDR3 DNA sequence: TGTGCCAGCAGTTTTCGAGGGGCGAACACCGGGGAGCTGTTTTTT. It specifies CASSFRGANTGELFF.

This clonotype came up many times. V usage is TRBV4-1 and J usage is TRBJ1-5; 9 positions match TRBD1. The V segment lost 4 bases and the J segment 5 bases; nucleotides outside the gene matches: 6. This CDR3 contains 15 residues. Per germline, CDR1 MGHRA and CDR2 YSYEKL. This chain's CDR3 is CASSPGQGWDQPQHF. CDR3 nucleotides: TGCGCCAGCAGCCCGGGACAGGGTTGGGATCAGCCCCAGCATTTT.

This clonotype was seen repeatedly, ten times or more. DNA for the CDR3: TGTGCCAGCAGTGAACCGGGTCTCCAAGAGACCCAGTACTTC. It is translated as CASSEPGLQETQYF. The chain uses TRBV6-1 and TRBJ2-5; D gene ambiguous. There are 14 residues in the CDR3. Trimming took off 2 bases at V and 1 base at J, with 8 bases between the two ends. CDR1 MNHNS and CDR2 SASEGT come from the germline V gene.

This clonotype was seen ten or more times. This CDR3 reads CSASGGRADTQYF. The CDR3 DNA follows: TGCAGCGCCAGCGGGGGGCGGGCAGATACGCAGTATTTT. V gene TRBV29-1 combines with J gene TRBJ2-3; 9 nucleotides align to TRBD2. Germline CDR1 SQVTM, CDR2 ANQGSEA. The CDR3 is 13 amino acids. V was pared by 7 bases and J by 4 bases, with 6 bases of the junction left unmatched.

This chain links TRBV18 with TRBJ1-4; D call uncertain. This CDR3 has 14 residues. Trimming took 3 bases from V and 7 from J, leaving 12 bases between them. Looked up from germline, CDR1 is KGHSH and CDR2 is LQKENI. The CDR3 is CASSPKQPTEKLFF. The CDR3 bases are TGTGCCAGCTCACCCAAACAGCCCACTGAAAAACTGTTTTTT.

This clonotype turned up a few times. The gene calls are TRBV7-8 and TRBJ1-5; D remains ambiguous. The CDR3 has 15 residues. Germline V CDR1 and CDR2: SGHVS, FQNEAQ. With 3 bases removed from V and 5 bases from J, the gap between germline ends came to 14 bases. The DNA of the CDR3 is TGTGCCAGCAGCTTGGCCCGGACTCGAGATCAGCCCCAGCATTTT. Protein: CASSLARTRDQPQHF.

Ten or more counts support this clonotype. The rearrangement joins TRBV5-1 to TRBJ2-6; 8 bases are a match to TRBD2. Germline V gene lookup returns CDR1 SGHRS and CDR2 YFSETQ. This CDR3 contains 18 residues. The J segment lost 0 bases and the V segment lost 6 bases, leaving 11 bases of the junction unmatched. The CDR3 region is CASTIHSGGTSGANVLTF. CDR3 coding DNA: TGCGCCAGCACTATTCACAGCGGGGGAACCTCTGGGGCCAACGTCCTGACTTTC. The full variable domain, in which reference TRBV5-1 and TRBJ2-6 provide the parts outside the CDR3, is KAGVTQTPRYLIKTRGQQVTLSCSPISGHRSVSWYQQTPGQGLQFLFEYFSETQRNKGNFPGRFSGRQFSNSRSEMNVSTLELGDSALYLCASTIHSGGTSGANVLTFGAGSRLTVL.

The chain is built from TRBV11-2 and TRBJ2-7; TRBD1 agrees at 9 bases. V dropped 5 bases and J dropped 3; count of bases not matched to a gene: 8. The CDR3 contains 15 residues. Germline CDR1 SGHAT, CDR2 FQNNGV. The CDR3 reads CASSKEDRGNYEQYF. In DNA, the CDR3 is TGTGCCAGCAGCAAGGAGGACAGGGGAAACTACGAGCAGTACTTC. The full variable domain, its missing parts supplied by reference TRBV11-2 and TRBJ2-7, is EAGVAQSPRYKIIEKRQSVAFWCNPISGHATLYWYQQILGQGPKLLIQFQNNGVVDDSQLPKDRFSAERLKGVDSTLKIQPAKLEDSAVYLCASSKEDRGNYEQYFGPGTRLTVT.

This clonotype was recorded a few times. The CDR3 nucleotides read TGTGCCAGCAGCCTGGGGACTAGCGTAGGAGAGACCCAGTACTTC. Translation gives CASSLGTSVGETQYF. This rearrangement joins TRBV13 to TRBJ2-5; TRBD2 matches 10 bases. Germline CDR1 and CDR2: PRHDT and FYEKMQ (reference sequence). The CDR3 contains 15 residues. Germline trimming cut 5 bases from V and 4 bases from J; bases unmatched to any gene: 7.

This clonotype was counted many times. The CDR3 DNA follows: TGCGCCAGCTCAACTAGCGGGAGAGGAACCGGGGAGCTGTTTTTT. Translated, it gives CASSTSGRGTGELFF. The chain carries TRBV10-2 and TRBJ2-2, with TRBD2 matching over 11 bases. The CDR3 has 15 amino acids. V lost 8 bases and J lost 5; bases outside the gene matches: 7. Germline V gene lookup returns CDR1 WSHSY and CDR2 SAAADI.

CDR3 DNA: TGTGCCAGCACAGACAGCGTAGCCTACGAGCAGTACTTC. This encodes CASTDSVAYEQYF. The chain combines TRBV2 with TRBJ2-7; the D gene is possibly TRBD1 (5 bases). This CDR3 is built from 13 residues. CDR1 is SNHLY, CDR2 FYNNEI, per germline. Trimming pared 7 bases from V and 2 bases from J, leaving 12 bases between.

This clonotype was seen a few times. Likely a read error: the CDR3 ends without its conserved phenylalanine or tryptophan. The chain uses TRBV6-5 and TRBJ2-7; D gene uncertain. The length of the CDR3 is 14 residues. The V and J ends lost 0 bases and 4 bases respectively, with 10 bases between them. CDR1 is MNHEY, CDR2 SVGAGI, per germline. The DNA for the CDR3 is TGTGCCAGCAGTTACTCAAGACGTCGATACGAGCAGTACTAC. It is translated as CASSYSRRRYEQYY.

At least ten counts were recorded for this clonotype. The chain couples TRBV6-5 to TRBJ2-7; tentative D call: TRBD2 (5 bases). This CDR3 has 12 amino acids. Germline values: CDR1 MNHEY, CDR2 SVGAGI. V was clipped by 5 bases and J by 3 bases, with 8 bases between them. In DNA, the CDR3 is TGTGCCAGCAGTGCTGACTACTACGAGCAGTACTTC. This sequence encodes CASSADYYEQYF.

The chain is built from TRBV29-1 and TRBJ2-2, with D possibly being TRBD1 or TRBD2 (6 bases each). V gave up 6 bases and J gave up 3 bases, with 11 bases separating them. There are 13 residues in the CDR3. Germline lookup yields CDR1 SQVTM and CDR2 ANQGSEA. The CDR3 sequence: CSVRGLYTGELFF. CDR3 DNA: TGCAGCGTCCGGGGGCTGTACACCGGGGAGCTGTTTTTT.

This clonotype was observed many times. The chain uses TRBV29-1 and TRBJ2-2; D ambiguous. Germline CDR1 is SQVTM and CDR2 is ANQGSEA. The CDR3 is 13 residues long. The V gene lost 6 bases and the J gene lost 4 bases, with 12 bases spanning the gap. The CDR3 sequence is CSVGPGGTGELFF. The CDR3 DNA sequence: TGCAGCGTCGGACCCGGCGGCACCGGGGAGCTGTTTTTT.